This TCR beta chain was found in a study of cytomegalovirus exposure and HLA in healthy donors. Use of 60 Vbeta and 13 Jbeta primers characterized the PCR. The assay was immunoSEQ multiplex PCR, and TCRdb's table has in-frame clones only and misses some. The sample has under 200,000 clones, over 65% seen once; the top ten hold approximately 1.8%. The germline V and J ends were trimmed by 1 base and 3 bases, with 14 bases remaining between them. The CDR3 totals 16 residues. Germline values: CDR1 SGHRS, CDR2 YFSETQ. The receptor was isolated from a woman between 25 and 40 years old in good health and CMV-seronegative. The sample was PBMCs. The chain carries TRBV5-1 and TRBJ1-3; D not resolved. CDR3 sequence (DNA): TGCGCCAGCAGCTTGCCCCTCGACGGCGGTGGAAACACCATATATTTT. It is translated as CASSLPLDGGGNTIYF.